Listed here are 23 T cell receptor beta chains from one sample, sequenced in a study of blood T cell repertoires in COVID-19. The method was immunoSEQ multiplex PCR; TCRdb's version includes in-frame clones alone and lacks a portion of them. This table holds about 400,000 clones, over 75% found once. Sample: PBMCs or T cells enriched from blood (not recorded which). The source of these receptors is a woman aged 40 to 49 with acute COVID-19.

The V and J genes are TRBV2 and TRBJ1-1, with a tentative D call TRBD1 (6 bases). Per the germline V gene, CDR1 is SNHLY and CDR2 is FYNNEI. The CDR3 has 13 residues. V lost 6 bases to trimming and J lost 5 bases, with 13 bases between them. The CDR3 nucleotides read TGTGCCAGCAGCTTACAGGGTCTGACTGAAGCTTTCTTT. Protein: CASSLQGLTEAFF.

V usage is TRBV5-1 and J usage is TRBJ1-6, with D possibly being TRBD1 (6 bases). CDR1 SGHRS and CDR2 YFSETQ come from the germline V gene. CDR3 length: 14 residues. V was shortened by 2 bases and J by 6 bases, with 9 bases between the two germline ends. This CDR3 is CASSLGGSNSPLHF. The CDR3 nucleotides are TGCGCCAGCAGCTTAGGGGGAAGTAATTCACCCCTCCACTTT. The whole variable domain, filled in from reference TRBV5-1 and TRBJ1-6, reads KAGVTQTPRYLIKTRGQQVTLSCSPISGHRSVSWYQQTPGQGLQFLFEYFSETQRNKGNFPGRFSGRQFSNSRSEMNVSTLELGDSALYLCASSLGGSNSPLHFGNGTRLTVT.

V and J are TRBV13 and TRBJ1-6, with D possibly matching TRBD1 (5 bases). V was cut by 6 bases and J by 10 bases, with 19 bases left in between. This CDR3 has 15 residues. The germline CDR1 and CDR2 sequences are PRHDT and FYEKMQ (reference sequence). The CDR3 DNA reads TGTGCCAGCAGACGAGGCAGGGTTGCCGGATCACCCCTCCACTTT. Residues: CASRRGRVAGSPLHF.

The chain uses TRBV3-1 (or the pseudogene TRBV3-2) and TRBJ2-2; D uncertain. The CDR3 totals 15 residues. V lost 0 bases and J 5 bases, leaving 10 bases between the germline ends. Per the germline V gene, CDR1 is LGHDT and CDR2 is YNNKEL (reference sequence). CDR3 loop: CASSQDSFLTGELFF. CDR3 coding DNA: TGTGCCAGCAGCCAAGATAGTTTTTTGACCGGGGAGCTGTTTTTT.

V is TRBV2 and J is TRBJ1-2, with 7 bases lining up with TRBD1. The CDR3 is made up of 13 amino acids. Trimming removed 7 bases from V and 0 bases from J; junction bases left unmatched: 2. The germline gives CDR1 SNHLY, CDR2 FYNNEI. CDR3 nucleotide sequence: TGTGCCAGCAAGGGGGCGGCTAACTATGGCTACACCTTC. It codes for CASKGAANYGYTF.

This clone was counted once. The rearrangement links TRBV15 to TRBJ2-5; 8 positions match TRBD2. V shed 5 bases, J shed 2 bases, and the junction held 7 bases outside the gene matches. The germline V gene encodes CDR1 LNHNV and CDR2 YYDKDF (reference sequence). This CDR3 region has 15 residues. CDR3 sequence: CATSRAGEVQETQYF. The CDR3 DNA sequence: TGTGCCACCAGCCGAGCGGGGGAGGTACAAGAGACCCAGTACTTC.

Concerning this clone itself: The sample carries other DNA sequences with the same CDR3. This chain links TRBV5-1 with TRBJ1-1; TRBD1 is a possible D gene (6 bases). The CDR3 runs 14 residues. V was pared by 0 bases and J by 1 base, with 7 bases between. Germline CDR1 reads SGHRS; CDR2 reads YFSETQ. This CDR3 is CASSLGGQNTEAFF. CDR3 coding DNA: TGCGCCAGCAGCTTGGGGGGGCAGAACACTGAAGCTTTCTTT. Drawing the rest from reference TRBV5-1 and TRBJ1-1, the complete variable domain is KAGVTQTPRYLIKTRGQQVTLSCSPISGHRSVSWYQQTPGQGLQFLFEYFSETQRNKGNFPGRFSGRQFSNSRSEMNVSTLELGDSALYLCASSLGGQNTEAFFGQGTRLTVV.

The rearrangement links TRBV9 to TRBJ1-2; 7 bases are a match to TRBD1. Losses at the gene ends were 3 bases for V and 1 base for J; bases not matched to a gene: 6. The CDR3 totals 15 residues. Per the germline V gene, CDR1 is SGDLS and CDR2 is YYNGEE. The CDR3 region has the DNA TGTGCCAGCAGCGGCCCGACAGGGAGTAACTATGGCTACACCTTC. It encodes CASSGPTGSNYGYTF.

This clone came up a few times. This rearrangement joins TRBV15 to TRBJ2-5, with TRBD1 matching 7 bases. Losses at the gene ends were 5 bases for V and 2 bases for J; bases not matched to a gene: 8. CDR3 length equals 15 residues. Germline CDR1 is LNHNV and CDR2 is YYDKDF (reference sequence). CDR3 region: CATSGNGQVQETQYF. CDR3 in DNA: TGTGCCACCAGCGGAAACGGACAGGTTCAAGAGACCCAGTACTTC.

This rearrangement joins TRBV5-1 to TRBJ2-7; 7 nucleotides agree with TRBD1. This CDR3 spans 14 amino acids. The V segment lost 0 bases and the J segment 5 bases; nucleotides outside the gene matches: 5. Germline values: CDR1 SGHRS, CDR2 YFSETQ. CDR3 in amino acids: CASSLVYRGHEQYF. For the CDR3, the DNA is TGCGCCAGCAGCTTGGTGTACAGGGGCCACGAGCAGTACTTC. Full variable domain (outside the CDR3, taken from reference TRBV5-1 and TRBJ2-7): KAGVTQTPRYLIKTRGQQVTLSCSPISGHRSVSWYQQTPGQGLQFLFEYFSETQRNKGNFPGRFSGRQFSNSRSEMNVSTLELGDSALYLCASSLVYRGHEQYFGPGTRLTVT.

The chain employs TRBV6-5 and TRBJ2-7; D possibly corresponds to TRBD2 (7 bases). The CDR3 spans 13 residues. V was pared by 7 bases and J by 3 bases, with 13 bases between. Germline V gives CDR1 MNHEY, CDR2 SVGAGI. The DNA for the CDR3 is TGTGCCAGCACCCCCGGGGGGCTCTACGAGCAGTACTTC. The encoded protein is CASTPGGLYEQYF.

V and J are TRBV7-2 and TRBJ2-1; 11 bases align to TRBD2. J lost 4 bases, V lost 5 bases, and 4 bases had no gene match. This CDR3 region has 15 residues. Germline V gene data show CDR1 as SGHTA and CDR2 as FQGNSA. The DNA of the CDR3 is TGTGCCAGCAGCACCGGGACTAGCGGTTACAATGAGCAGTTCTTC. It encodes CASSTGTSGYNEQFF.

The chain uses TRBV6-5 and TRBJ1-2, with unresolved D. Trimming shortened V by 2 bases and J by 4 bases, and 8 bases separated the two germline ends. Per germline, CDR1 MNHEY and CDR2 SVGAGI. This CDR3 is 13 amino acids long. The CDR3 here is CASSYESLYGYTF. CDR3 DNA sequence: TGTGCCAGCAGTTACGAGTCGCTCTATGGCTACACCTTC.

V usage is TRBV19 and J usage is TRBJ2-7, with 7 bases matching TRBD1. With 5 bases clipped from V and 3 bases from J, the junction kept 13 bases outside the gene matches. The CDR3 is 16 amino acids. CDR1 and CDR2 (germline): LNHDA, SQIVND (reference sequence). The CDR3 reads CASSSLIPTGLYEQYF. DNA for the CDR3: TGTGCCAGTAGTTCCCTAATACCGACAGGGCTCTACGAGCAGTACTTC. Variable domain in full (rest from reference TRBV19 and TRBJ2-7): DGGITQSPKYLFRKEGQNVTLSCEQNLNHDAMYWYRQDPGQGLRLIYYSQIVNDFQKGDIAEGYSVSREKKESFPLTVTSAQKNPTAFYLCASSSLIPTGLYEQYFGPGTRLTVT.

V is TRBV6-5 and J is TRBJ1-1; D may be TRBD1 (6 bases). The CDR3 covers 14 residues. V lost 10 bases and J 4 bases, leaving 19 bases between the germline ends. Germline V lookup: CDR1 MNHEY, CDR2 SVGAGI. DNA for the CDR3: TGTGCCACACAGGGTTGGCCCTTGAGCACTGAAGCTTTCTTT. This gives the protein CATQGWPLSTEAFF.

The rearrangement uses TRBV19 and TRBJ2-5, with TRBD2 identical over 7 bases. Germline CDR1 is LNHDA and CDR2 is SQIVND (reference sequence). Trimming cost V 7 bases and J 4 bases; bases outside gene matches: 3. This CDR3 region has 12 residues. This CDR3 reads CASTPGGETQYF. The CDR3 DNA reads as TGTGCCAGTACCCCGGGGGGAGAGACCCAGTACTTC.

CDR3 residues: CASSPGLAGGRWTDTQYF. In DNA form, the CDR3 reads TGTGCCAGCAGTCCGGGACTAGCGGGGGGGCGGTGGACAGATACGCAGTATTTT. The chain employs TRBV27 and TRBJ2-3; 16 bases are shared with TRBD2. The CDR3 sequence is 18 residues long. With V trimmed by 5 bases and J by 3 bases, 8 bases remained unmatched. CDR1 is MNHEY and CDR2 is SMNVEV in the germline V gene (reference sequence).

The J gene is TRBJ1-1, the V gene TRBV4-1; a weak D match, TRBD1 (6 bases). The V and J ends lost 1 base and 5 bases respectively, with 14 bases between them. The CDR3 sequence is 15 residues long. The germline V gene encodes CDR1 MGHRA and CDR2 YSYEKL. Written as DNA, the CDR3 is TGCGCCAGCAGCCAAGCTAACAGGGTCGGAACTGAAGCTTTCTTT. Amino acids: CASSQANRVGTEAFF.

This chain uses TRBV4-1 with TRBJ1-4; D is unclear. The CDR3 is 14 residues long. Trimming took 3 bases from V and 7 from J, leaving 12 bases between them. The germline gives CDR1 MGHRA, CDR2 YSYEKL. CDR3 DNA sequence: TGCGCCAGCAGCCAGGGAGGGATGAGTGAAAAACTGTTTTTT. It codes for CASSQGGMSEKLFF.

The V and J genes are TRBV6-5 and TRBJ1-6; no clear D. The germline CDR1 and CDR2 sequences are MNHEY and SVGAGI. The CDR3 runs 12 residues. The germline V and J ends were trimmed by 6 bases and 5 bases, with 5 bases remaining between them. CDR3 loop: CASRGNNSPLHF. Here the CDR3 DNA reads TGTGCCAGCAGGGGCAATAATTCACCCCTCCACTTT.

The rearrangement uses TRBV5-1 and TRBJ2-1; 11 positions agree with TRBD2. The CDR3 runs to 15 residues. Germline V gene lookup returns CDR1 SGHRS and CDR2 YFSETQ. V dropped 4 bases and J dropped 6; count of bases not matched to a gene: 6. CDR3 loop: CASSILAGGPNEQFF. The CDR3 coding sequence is TGCGCCAGCAGCATTTTAGCGGGGGGGCCCAATGAGCAGTTCTTC.

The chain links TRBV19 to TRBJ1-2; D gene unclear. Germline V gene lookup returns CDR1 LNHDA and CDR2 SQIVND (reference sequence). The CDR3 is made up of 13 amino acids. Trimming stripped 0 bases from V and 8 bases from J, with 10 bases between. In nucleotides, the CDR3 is TGTGCCAGTAGTATAGATCGACTCTTCGGCTACACCTTC. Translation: CASSIDRLFGYTF. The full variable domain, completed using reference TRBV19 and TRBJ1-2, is DGGITQSPKYLFRKEGQNVTLSCEQNLNHDAMYWYRQDPGQGLRLIYYSQIVNDFQKGDIAEGYSVSREKKESFPLTVTSAQKNPTAFYLCASSIDRLFGYTFGSGTRLTVV.

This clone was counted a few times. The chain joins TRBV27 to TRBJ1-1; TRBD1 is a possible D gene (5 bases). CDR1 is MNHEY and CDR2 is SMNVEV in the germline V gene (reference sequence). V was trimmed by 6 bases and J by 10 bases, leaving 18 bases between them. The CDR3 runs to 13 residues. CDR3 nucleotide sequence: TGTGCCAGCAGGGACCCTTTCCGGACAAGAGCTTTCTTT. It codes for CASRDPFRTRAFF.